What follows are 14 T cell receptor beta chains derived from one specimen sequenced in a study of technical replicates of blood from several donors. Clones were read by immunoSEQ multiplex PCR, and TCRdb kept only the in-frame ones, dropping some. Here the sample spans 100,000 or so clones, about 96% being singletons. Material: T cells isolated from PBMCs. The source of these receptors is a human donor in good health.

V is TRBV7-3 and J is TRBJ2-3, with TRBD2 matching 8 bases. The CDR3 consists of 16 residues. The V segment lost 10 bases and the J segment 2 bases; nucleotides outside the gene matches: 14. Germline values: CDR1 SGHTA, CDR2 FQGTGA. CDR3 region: CATSYRSGGTTDTQYF. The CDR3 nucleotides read TGTGCCACCTCCTACAGGAGCGGGGGAACCACAGATACGCAGTATTTT.

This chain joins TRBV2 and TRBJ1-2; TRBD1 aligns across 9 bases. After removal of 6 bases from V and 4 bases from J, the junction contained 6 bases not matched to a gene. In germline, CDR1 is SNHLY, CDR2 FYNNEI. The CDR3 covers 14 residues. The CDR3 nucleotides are TGTGCCAGCAGGACAGGGGGAATAGGCTATGGCTACACCTTC. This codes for CASRTGGIGYGYTF. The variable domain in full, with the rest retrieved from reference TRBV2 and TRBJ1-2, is EPEVTQTPSHQVTQMGQEVILRCVPISNHLYFYWYRQILGQKVEFLVSFYNNEISEKSEIFDDQFSVERPDGSNFTLKIRSTKLEDSAMYFCASRTGGIGYGYTFGSGTRLTVV.

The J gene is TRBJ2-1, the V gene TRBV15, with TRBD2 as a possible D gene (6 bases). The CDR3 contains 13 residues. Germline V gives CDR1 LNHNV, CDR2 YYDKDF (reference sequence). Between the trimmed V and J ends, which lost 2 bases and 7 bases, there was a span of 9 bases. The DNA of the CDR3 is TGTGCCACCAGCAGAAGACTAGGTAATGAGCAGTTCTTC. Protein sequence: CATSRRLGNEQFF.

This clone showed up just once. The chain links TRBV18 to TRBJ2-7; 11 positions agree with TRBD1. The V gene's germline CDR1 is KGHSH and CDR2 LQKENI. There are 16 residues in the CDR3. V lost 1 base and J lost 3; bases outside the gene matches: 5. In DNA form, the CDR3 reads TGTGCCAGCTCACCACTATCGGGACAGGGGGGCTACGAGCAGTACTTC. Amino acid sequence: CASSPLSGQGGYEQYF.

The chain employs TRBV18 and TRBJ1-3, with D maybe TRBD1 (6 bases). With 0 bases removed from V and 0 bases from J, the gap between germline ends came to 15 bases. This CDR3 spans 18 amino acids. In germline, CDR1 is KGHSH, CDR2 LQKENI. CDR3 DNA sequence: TGTGCCAGCTCACCACCCCTACAGGGTAGTGTCTCTGGAAACACCATATATTTT. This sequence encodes CASSPPLQGSVSGNTIYF. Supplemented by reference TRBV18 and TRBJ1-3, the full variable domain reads NAGVMQNPRHLVRRRGQEARLRCSPMKGHSHVYWYRQLPEEGLKFMVYLQKENIIDESGMPKERFSAEFPKEGPSILRIQQVVRGDSAAYFCASSPPLQGSVSGNTIYFGEGSWLTVV.

In DNA, the CDR3 is TGTGCCAGCAGTTCCCCAGGGCATAATGAAAAACTGTTTTTT. Amino acids: CASSSPGHNEKLFF. The genes are TRBV28 and TRBJ1-4; maybe TRBD1 (5 bases). CDR1 is MDHEN and CDR2 is SYDVKM in the germline V gene. Trimming stripped 4 bases from V and 4 bases from J, with 10 bases between. The CDR3 extends over 14 amino acids.

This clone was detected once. CDR3 nucleotides: TGTGCCAGTAGTGACTTCCTGACGGACAACACAGATACGCAGTATTTT. Translating gives CASSDFLTDNTDTQYF. The chain is built from TRBV19 and TRBJ2-3; maybe TRBD1 (5 bases). Germline V gene sequence: CDR1 LNHDA, CDR2 SQIVND (reference sequence). The V end was cut by 5 bases, the J end by 2 bases, with 17 bases between. This CDR3 is built from 16 residues. The whole variable domain, filled in from reference TRBV19 and TRBJ2-3, reads DGGITQSPKYLFRKEGQNVTLSCEQNLNHDAMYWYRQDPGQGLRLIYYSQIVNDFQKGDIAEGYSVSREKKESFPLTVTSAQKNPTAFYLCASSDFLTDNTDTQYFGPGTRLTVL.

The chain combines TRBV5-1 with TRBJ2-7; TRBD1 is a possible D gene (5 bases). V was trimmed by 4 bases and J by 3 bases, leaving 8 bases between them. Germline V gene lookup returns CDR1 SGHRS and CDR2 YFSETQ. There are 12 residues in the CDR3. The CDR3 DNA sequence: TGCGCCAGCAGCCGTACAGGCTACGAGCAGTACTTC. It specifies CASSRTGYEQYF.

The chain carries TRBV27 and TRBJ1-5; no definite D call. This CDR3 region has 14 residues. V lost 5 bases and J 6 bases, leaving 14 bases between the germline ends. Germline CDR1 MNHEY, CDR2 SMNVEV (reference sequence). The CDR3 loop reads CASSASRVSQPQHF. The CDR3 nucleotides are TGTGCCAGCAGTGCGTCGAGGGTGAGTCAGCCCCAGCATTTT.

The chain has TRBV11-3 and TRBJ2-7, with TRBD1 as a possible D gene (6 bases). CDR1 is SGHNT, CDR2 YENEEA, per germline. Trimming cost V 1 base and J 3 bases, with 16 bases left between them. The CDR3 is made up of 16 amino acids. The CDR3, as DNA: TGTGCCAGCAGCTTAGGGGGTCAGGGGATCCTCTACGAGCAGTACTTC. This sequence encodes CASSLGGQGILYEQYF.

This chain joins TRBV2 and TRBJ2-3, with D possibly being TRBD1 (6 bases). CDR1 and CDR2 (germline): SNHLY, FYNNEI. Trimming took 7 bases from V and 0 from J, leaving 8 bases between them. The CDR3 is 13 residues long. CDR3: CASNRDSTDTQYF. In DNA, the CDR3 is TGTGCCAGCAACAGGGACAGCACAGATACGCAGTATTTT. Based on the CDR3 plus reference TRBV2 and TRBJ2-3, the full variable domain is EPEVTQTPSHQVTQMGQEVILRCVPISNHLYFYWYRQILGQKVEFLVSFYNNEISEKSEIFDDQFSVERPDGSNFTLKIRSTKLEDSAMYFCASNRDSTDTQYFGPGTRLTVL.

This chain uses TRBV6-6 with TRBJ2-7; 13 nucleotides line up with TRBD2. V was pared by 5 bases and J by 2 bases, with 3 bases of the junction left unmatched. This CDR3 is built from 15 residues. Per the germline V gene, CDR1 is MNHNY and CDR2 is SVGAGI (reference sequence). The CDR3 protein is CASSNGLAGAYEQYF. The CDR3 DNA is TGTGCCAGCAGTAACGGACTAGCGGGGGCCTACGAGCAGTACTTC.

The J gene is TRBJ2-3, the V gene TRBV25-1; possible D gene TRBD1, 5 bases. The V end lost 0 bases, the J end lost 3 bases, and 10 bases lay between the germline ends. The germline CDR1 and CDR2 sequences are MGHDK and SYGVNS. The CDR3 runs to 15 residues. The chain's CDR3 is CASSEYRAGTDTQYF. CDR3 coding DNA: TGTGCCAGCAGTGAATATAGGGCAGGGACAGATACGCAGTATTTT.

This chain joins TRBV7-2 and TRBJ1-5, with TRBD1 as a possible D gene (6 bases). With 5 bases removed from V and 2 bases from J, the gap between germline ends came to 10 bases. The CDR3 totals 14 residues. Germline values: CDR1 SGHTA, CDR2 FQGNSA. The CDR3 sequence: CASSTRQGNQPQHF. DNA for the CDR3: TGTGCCAGCAGCACAAGACAGGGCAATCAGCCCCAGCATTTT.